This T cell receptor beta chain was recorded in a study of T cells in Graves' hyperthyroidism and ophthalmopathy. Overall study context: Specimen type is peripheral blood, collected at initial diagnosis prior to any treatment.

The CDR3 is 17 amino acids. V was pared by 5 bases and J by 1 base, with 21 bases between. Germline CDR1 is KGHSH and CDR2 is LQKENI. Criteria for exclusion of patients were uncontrolled infection, other autoimmune disease, pregnancy or lactation. Used for diagnoses were clinical symptoms, serum thyroxine and TRAb, thyroid ultrasound and orbital computed tomography. Authors of the study amplified TCR beta CDR3 regions from RNA transcripts. An initial round of RT-PCR targeting the TCR CDR3 relied on the HTBI primer set. TCRdb independently ran MiXCR on the multiplex PCR reads; one entry per CDR3 protein. The data contain about 700,000 distinct CDR3 sequences, around 15% of them seen just once; the ten biggest clones take up more than 8.5%. This clonotype was recorded once.

The rearrangement uses TRBV18 and TRBJ2-7, with D perhaps matching TRBD2 (6 bases). Specimen: blood. The sequence was collected from a woman aged 18 to 35 with Graves' hyperthyroidism. The CDR3 nucleotides are TGTGCCAGCTCAAGGAGTTCGGGGGACGTAGGATCCTACGAGCAGTACTTC. This gives the protein CASSRSSGDVGSYEQYF.